Listed below are T cell receptor beta chains from one sample, sequenced in a study of CD8 T cells in ankylosing spondylitis. TCRdb reprocessed the 5' RACE reads via MiXCR and lists one record per CDR3 protein. The table records a few hundred thousand distinct CDR3 sequences, less than 25% of them present only once. Specimen: blood, either unsorted or a sorted T cell fraction (not recorded which). Receptors originate from a female donor with ankylosing spondylitis or in good health (not recorded which). Both conserved end residues are part of each CDR3. The D gene is left open where the match is weak. The size of a clone is reported for some rows only, either as once, few or many, or as a class for expanded clones.

clone_size,d_call,j_call,v_call,cdr3_nt,cdr3_aa
few,.,TRBJ2-7,TRBV7-2,TGTGCCAGCAGCTTAGAAAAGGGGTACGAGCAGTACTTC,CASSLEKGYEQYF
.,.,TRBJ2-2,TRBV4-3,TGCGCCAGCAGCTTGCTCGCGAACACCGGGGAGCCGTTTTTT,CASSLLANTGEPFF
.,TRBD1,TRBJ2-7,TRBV7-9,TGTGCCAGCAGCTTGGAGACAGGGGGCATCTCCTACGAGCAGTACTTC,CASSLETGGISYEQYF
.,TRBD2,TRBJ2-3,TRBV7-2,TGTGCCAGCAGCCGGGGTATAACGAGCGGGAGTTCAGATACGCAGTATTTT,CASSRGITSGSSDTQYF
.,.,TRBJ2-7,TRBV29-1,TGCAGCGTGGCCCGCACGTTATCCTACGAGCAGTACTTC,CSVARTLSYEQYF
.,TRBD2,TRBJ2-5,TRBV5-6,TGTGCCAGCACCACCCCCGGAGGAGGGAGGGGAGAGACCCAGTACTTC,CASTTPGGGRGETQYF
few,TRBD1,TRBJ2-7,TRBV12-3/TRBV12-4,TGTGCCAGCAGTTTACTTCAGGGGGTGGGTGAGCAGTACTTC,CASSLLQGVGEQYF
.,.,TRBJ2-1,TRBV10-2,TGCGCCAGCAAGGAGGCGGTCGGTATGGGTGAGCAGTTCTTC,CASKEAVGMGEQFF
few,.,TRBJ1-2,TRBV20-1,TGCAGTGCTAGAGATCGAACAGTATACTTTGGCTACACCTTC,CSARDRTVYFGYTF
.,.,TRBJ1-1,TRBV6-1,TGTGCCAGCAGTGTCCAGGTGGGGACTGAAGCTTTCTTT,CASSVQVGTEAFF
few,TRBD1,TRBJ1-2,TRBV24-1,TGTGCCACCTCAGGGGGCGCCGCCTATGGCTACACCTTC,CATSGGAAYGYTF
.,.,TRBJ1-2,TRBV20-1,TGCAGTGCTAGAATCGCGGGCAGGAACTATGGCTACACCTTC,CSARIAGRNYGYTF
few,.,TRBJ2-1,TRBV5-6,TGTGCCAGCAGCGTCTTAGCGGTCCGTAGTTGGGCCTACAATGAGCAGTTCTTC,CASSVLAVRSWAYNEQFF
few,.,TRBJ1-2,TRBV7-2,TGTGCCAGTGGGGGGCTGGGTGGCTATGGCTACACCTTC,CASGGLGGYGYTF
.,.,TRBJ2-3,TRBV10-3,TGTGCCATCAGTGAGTCGAGGGGGTCCCAAGATACGCAGTATTTT,CAISESRGSQDTQYF
.,.,TRBJ2-7,TRBV7-2,TGTGCCAGCAGCTTATCAGCGGTTGCGGGGGAGCAGTACTTC,CASSLSAVAGEQYF
.,.,TRBJ2-1,TRBV12-3/TRBV12-4,TGTGCCAGCACCCTCGACGGACTCAATGAGCAGTTCTTC,CASTLDGLNEQFF
.,.,TRBJ2-1,TRBV4-2,TGTGCCAGCAGCCAGGACGGCTCCTACAATGAGCAGTTCTTC,CASSQDGSYNEQFF
.,TRBD2,TRBJ2-1,TRBV20-1,TGCAGTGCTAGGCAAGCGGGAGGAAGCGAGCAGTTCTTC,CSARQAGGSEQFF
many,TRBD1,TRBJ1-4,TRBV2,TGTGCCAGCAGAACCGGGACAGGGGTAGGAAAACTGTTTTTT,CASRTGTGVGKLFF
few,.,TRBJ1-6,TRBV12-3/TRBV12-4,TGTGCCAGCAGTTCTCATAGCGATAATTCACCCCTCCACTTT,CASSSHSDNSPLHF
few,.,TRBJ2-5,TRBV14,TGTGCCAGCAGCCAAGTTAGGGGTTTGTTGGAGACCCAGTACTTC,CASSQVRGLLETQYF
.,TRBD2,TRBJ2-5,TRBV6-2/TRBV6-3,TGTGCCAGCAGTTACAGGACTAGTCTCACTTTCCAAGAGACCCAGTACTTC,CASSYRTSLTFQETQYF
.,.,TRBJ2-5,TRBV27,TGTGCCAGCGGAAAGTCCTGGGGTCAAGAGACCCAGTACTTC,CASGKSWGQETQYF
few,.,TRBJ1-4,TRBV28,TGTGCCAGCAGCTCCGGGGCAGGGAGTCGAAAACTGTTTTTT,CASSSGAGSRKLFF
.,.,TRBJ1-1,TRBV6-5,TGTGCCAGCAGTTACAAAACAGGGAACACTGAAGCTTTCTTT,CASSYKTGNTEAFF
few,.,TRBJ1-3,TRBV15,TGTGCCACCAGCAGAGACAGGCGCTCTGGAAACACCATATATTTT,CATSRDRRSGNTIYF
.,.,TRBJ2-7,TRBV7-2,TGTGCCAGCAGCTTAGCGCCGGGAGCCCCCTACGAGCAGTACTTC,CASSLAPGAPYEQYF